One sample yielded the 32 T cell receptor beta chains listed below, sequenced in a study of blood T cells in healthy people across ages. Sample-barcoded 5' priming and a J-beta primer mix drove a second PCR of roughly 7 to 11 cycles. One entry per CDR3 protein, called by TCRdb with MiXCR from the 5' RACE reads. This table holds about 700,000 distinct CDR3 sequences, about 30% found once. Sequencing was carried out using blood. The receptors were sampled from a woman older than 75 in good health.

This clonotype was seen ten or more times. V and J are TRBV20-1 and TRBJ1-5; TRBD1 might be the D (6 bases). Germline CDR1 and CDR2: DFQATT and SNEGSKA (reference sequence). This CDR3 region has 15 residues. V was clipped by 3 bases and J by 4 bases, with 16 bases between them. This chain's CDR3 is CSARGTHFGNQPQHF. The CDR3 DNA follows: TGCAGTGCTAGGGGGACACATTTCGGGAATCAGCCCCAGCATTTT.

At least ten counts were recorded for this clonotype. CDR3 in DNA: TGTGCCAGCGCTAACTGGAAAACCTACGAGCAGTACTTC. Protein: CASANWKTYEQYF. The chain employs TRBV7-2 and TRBJ2-7; D not resolved. Deletions cut 8 bases from V and 2 bases from J, with 13 bases between. CDR3 size: 13 residues. CDR1 and CDR2 (germline): SGHTA, FQGNSA.

This clonotype was seen just once. A single base separates this from a much larger clone, so it may be a read error. The chain is built from TRBV12-3 or TRBV12-4 and TRBJ2-6, with TRBD2 as a possible D gene (6 bases). This CDR3 comprises 17 residues. The CDR3 region is CASGLNREVPGANVLTF. The DNA of the CDR3 is TGTGCCAGCGGTTTAAATAGGGAGGTTCCCGGGGCCAACGTCCTGACTTTC.

This clonotype came up many times. The CDR3 region is CASSSRQNNSPLHF. The CDR3 DNA follows: TGTGCCAGCAGCTCCCGACAGAATAATTCACCCCTCCACTTT. The V and J genes are TRBV3-1 and TRBJ1-6, with D possibly matching TRBD1 (5 bases). Germline V gene data show CDR1 as LGHDT and CDR2 as YNNKEL (reference sequence). Trimming cost V 5 bases and J 5 bases, with 10 bases left between them. There are 14 residues in the CDR3.

This chain connects TRBV5-1 to TRBJ1-4; D perhaps matches TRBD1 (6 bases). This CDR3 has 15 residues. CDR1 and CDR2 from the germline V gene are SGHRS and YFSETQ. Trimming left V 4 bases short and J 5 bases short, with 15 bases between. CDR3 sequence reads: CASSPIGGENEKLFF. In DNA, the CDR3 is TGCGCCAGCAGCCCCATAGGGGGGGAGAATGAAAAACTGTTTTTT. The full variable domain, in which reference TRBV5-1 and TRBJ1-4 provide the parts outside the CDR3, is KAGVTQTPRYLIKTRGQQVTLSCSPISGHRSVSWYQQTPGQGLQFLFEYFSETQRNKGNFPGRFSGRQFSNSRSEMNVSTLELGDSALYLCASSPIGGENEKLFFGSGTQLSVL.

This chain links TRBV20-1 with TRBJ2-7; perhaps TRBD1 as D (6 bases). Trimming stripped 5 bases from V and 0 bases from J, with 20 bases between. CDR1 is DFQATT, CDR2 SNEGSKA, per germline (reference sequence). This CDR3 has 16 residues. CDR3 in DNA: TGCAGTGCTGTCGACTCGACAGGTTCTCTCTCCTACGAGCAGTACTTC. The encoded protein is CSAVDSTGSLSYEQYF.

In this sample, this clonotype turned up a few times. The chain couples TRBV18 to TRBJ2-7; a possible D gene is TRBD2 (7 bases). Germline V gene lookup returns CDR1 KGHSH and CDR2 LQKENI. This CDR3 is built from 15 residues. V lost 2 bases and J lost 5, with 16 bases in between. Here the CDR3 reads CASSPRGGTPNEQYF. CDR3 DNA sequence: TGTGCCAGCTCACCAAGGGGGGGAACCCCGAACGAGCAGTACTTC.

This clonotype was counted ten times or more. This rearrangement joins TRBV6-1 to TRBJ1-2; D is unclear. The germline gives CDR1 MNHNS, CDR2 SASEGT. The CDR3 is made up of 14 amino acids. Between the trimmed V and J ends, which lost 3 bases and 8 bases, there was a span of 16 bases. As DNA, the CDR3 is TGTGCCAGCAGTGATGCTCGGGGTTCGAGCGGCTACACCTTC. Its translation: CASSDARGSSGYTF.

The V call is TRBV29-1, the J call TRBJ1-1; tentatively, D is TRBD1 (5 bases). Germline CDR1 SQVTM, CDR2 ANQGSEA. Deletions cut 7 bases from V and 3 bases from J, with 15 bases between. The CDR3 sequence is 13 residues long. For the CDR3, the DNA is TGCAGCGCCAGGGACGGGGGATACACTGAAGCTTTCTTT. It encodes CSARDGGYTEAFF.

About this clonotype itself: This may be a read error: a much more frequent sequence differs by one nucleotide. The chain employs TRBV2 and TRBJ1-5; no clear D. The V end lost 1 base, the J end lost 6 bases, and 10 bases lay between the germline ends. Germline V gives CDR1 SNHLY, CDR2 FYNNEI. This CDR3 has 14 residues. As DNA, the CDR3 is TGTGCCAGCAGTGAAGTTCGGGGTCGTCAGCCCCAGCATTTT. This codes for CASSEVRGRQPQHF.

This clonotype was counted ten times or more. The genes are TRBV3-1 and TRBJ2-5, with a possible D match to TRBD2 (6 bases). The ends were cut back, 5 bases at V and 5 bases at J, with 18 bases in the middle. Germline V gene lookup returns CDR1 LGHDT and CDR2 YNNKEL (reference sequence). The CDR3 consists of 15 residues. CDR3 coding DNA: TGTGCCAGCAGCGACGGAGGGACGGGGCGGGAGACCCAGTACTTC. It is translated as CASSDGGTGRETQYF.

A few counts support this clonotype. The rearrangement uses TRBV4-1 and TRBJ1-5; D unresolved. Looked up from germline, CDR1 is MGHRA and CDR2 is YSYEKL. The CDR3 is made up of 14 amino acids. V lost 4 bases and J 0 bases, leaving 7 bases between the germline ends. DNA for the CDR3: TGCGCCAGCAGCCGTCCGAATAGCAATCAGCCCCAGCATTTT. It encodes CASSRPNSNQPQHF.

The sample holds a few counts of this clonotype. The rearrangement joins TRBV20-1 to TRBJ1-5; tentative D call: TRBD1 (6 bases). The V and J ends lost 3 bases and 6 bases respectively, with 12 bases between them. The V gene's germline CDR1 is DFQATT and CDR2 SNEGSKA (reference sequence). The CDR3 loop spans 13 amino acids. DNA of the CDR3: TGCAGTGCTAGTATAGGGGGGCCTCAGCCCCAGCATTTT. Amino acid sequence: CSASIGGPQPQHF.

This clonotype came up many times. The chain links TRBV6-5 to TRBJ1-2, with D unresolved. Trimming took off 4 bases at V and 8 bases at J, with 14 bases between the two ends. Germline V lookup: CDR1 MNHEY, CDR2 SVGAGI. The CDR3 runs 13 residues. The CDR3, as DNA: TGTGCCAGCAGTTTTTACAGCGCTGTGGGCTACACCTTC. Amino acid sequence: CASSFYSAVGYTF.

Points on this clonotype: The junction differs from germline at one of its ends, possibly a read error. This chain links TRBV12-3 or TRBV12-4 with TRBJ2-3, with unresolved D. The CDR3 loop spans 14 amino acids. The CDR3 DNA reads TGTGCCAGCAGTTTAAGGCTGAGAACAGATACGCAATATTTT. This codes for CASSLRLRTDTQYF.

The V call is TRBV9, the J call TRBJ2-7; D gene uncertain. Trimming shortened V by 0 bases and J by 2 bases, and 9 bases separated the two germline ends. The germline V gene encodes CDR1 SGDLS and CDR2 YYNGEE. The CDR3 runs to 14 residues. CDR3: CASSVDRRPYEQYF. The CDR3 DNA is TGTGCCAGCAGCGTAGACCGGAGACCCTACGAGCAGTACTTC. The full variable domain, rest sourced from reference TRBV9 and TRBJ2-7, is DSGVTQTPKHLITATGQRVTLRCSPRSGDLSVYWYQQSLDQGLQFLIQYYNGEERAKGNILERFSAQQFPDLHSELNLSSLELGDSALYFCASSVDRRPYEQYFGPGTRLTVT.

This clonotype came up many times. The chain has TRBV15 and TRBJ2-7; possible D gene TRBD2, 5 bases. Germline lookup yields CDR1 LNHNV and CDR2 YYDKDF (reference sequence). The CDR3 totals 13 residues. Trimming shortened V by 0 bases and J by 5 bases, and 8 bases separated the two germline ends. The CDR3 is CATSRDVGDEQYF. The CDR3 nucleotides read TGTGCCACCAGCAGAGATGTGGGAGACGAGCAGTACTTC.

A remark on this clonotype: This may be a read error, as it is one base from a much larger clone. The rearrangement links TRBV12-5 to TRBJ2-3; a possible D gene is TRBD2 (6 bases). The CDR3 runs 14 residues. The germline CDR1 and CDR2 sequences are LGHNT and FRNRAP. CDR3 amino acids: CAGGTGGITDTQYF. The CDR3 bases are TGTGCTGGTGGTACTGGGGGGATCACAGATACGCAGTATTTT.

At least ten counts were recorded for this clonotype. V is TRBV28 and J is TRBJ2-4; D could derive from TRBD1 or TRBD2 (5 bases each). V dropped 6 bases and J dropped 9 bases, with 21 bases sitting between them. CDR3 size: 15 residues. CDR1 is MDHEN and CDR2 is SYDVKM in the germline V gene. The CDR3: CASSTLRGSGTIQYF. In DNA, the CDR3 is TGTGCCAGCAGCACTCTTAGGGGTTCGGGGACCATTCAGTACTTC.

This chain uses TRBV4-3 with TRBJ2-7; D is unclear. V was clipped by 2 bases and J by 2 bases, with 19 bases between them. There are 17 residues in the CDR3. Germline CDR1 and CDR2: LGHNA and YSLEER. As DNA, the CDR3 is TGCGCCAGCAGCCAAACCATTCCCAGACATATCCCCTACGAGCAGTACTTC. Translating it yields CASSQTIPRHIPYEQYF.

This clonotype came up once. One end of the junction is discordant with germline, which a read error may explain. The chain uses TRBV7-8 and TRBJ2-7; D is unresolved. CDR3 length: 14 residues. Germline values: CDR1 SGHVS, CDR2 FQNEAQ. CDR3 sequence: CASSLVRQHNEQYF. CDR3 nucleotide sequence: TGCGCCAGCAGCTTAGTCCGGCAGCACAATGAGCAGTACTTC.

CDR3 nucleotides: TGTGCCAGCACTCGAGGGGCCAGGGGGACACTGGAGAATTACAATGAGCAGTTCTTC. This codes for CASTRGARGTLENYNEQFF. V gene TRBV9 combines with J gene TRBJ2-1, with 7 bases identical to TRBD1. Germline trimming cut 6 bases from V and 4 bases from J; bases unmatched to any gene: 22. There are 19 residues in the CDR3. From germline, CDR1 is SGDLS and CDR2 YYNGEE.

The chain combines TRBV27 with TRBJ1-2, with TRBD1 matching over 8 bases. V trimming: 10 bases; J trimming: 2 bases; junction bases outside the gene matches: 12. This CDR3 region has 15 residues. The germline CDR1 and CDR2 sequences are MNHEY and SMNVEV (reference sequence). CDR3 amino acids: CATLGTGGTNYGYTF. CDR3 nucleotides: TGTGCCACCCTGGGGACAGGCGGGACGAACTATGGCTACACCTTC.

About this clonotype: A read error is possible here, since a much larger clone lies one base away. The V and J genes are TRBV7-2 and TRBJ2-1, with 7 nucleotides matching TRBD1. The J call may be mistaken, given a closer DNA end match to TRBJ2-7. Germline-derived CDR1 and CDR2 are SGHTA and FQGNSA. CDR3 length: 15 residues. CDR3 amino acids: CASSFSGTDYNEQYF. The CDR3 coding sequence is TGTGCCAGCAGCTTCTCCGGGACAGACTACAATGAGCAGTACTTC.

To note about this clonotype: A read error may explain this, as a much larger clone is one base away. The chain carries TRBV24-1 and TRBJ2-6; D not certain. The CDR3 sequence is 16 residues long. Germline loops: CDR1 KGHDR, CDR2 SFDVKD. DNA of the CDR3: TGTGCCACCAGTGATTTTAGGCCCTCTGGGGTCAACGTCCTGACTTTC. This sequence encodes CATSDFRPSGVNVLTF.

V gene TRBV5-1 combines with J gene TRBJ1-2; weak D call: TRBD1 (6 bases). The germline V and J ends were trimmed by 0 bases and 8 bases, with 17 bases remaining between them. Germline V gene data show CDR1 as SGHRS and CDR2 as YFSETQ. The CDR3 runs to 15 residues. The CDR3 DNA reads as TGCGCCAGCAGCTTGGCCATAGGGACACCCGGGGGCTACACCTTC. This gives the protein CASSLAIGTPGGYTF.

J is TRBJ1-2 and V is TRBV20-1, with D unresolved. Trimming cost V 6 bases and J 1 base, with 9 bases left between them. The CDR3 covers 12 residues. Germline CDR1 is DFQATT and CDR2 is SNEGSKA (reference sequence). CDR3 in amino acids: CSADGVNYGYTF. In DNA form, the CDR3 reads TGCAGTGCCGACGGGGTTAACTATGGCTACACCTTC.

This clonotype was picked up many times. The CDR3 protein is CASRLRGGLNTEAFF. CDR3 DNA: TGTGCCAGCAGATTACGGGGGGGCCTGAACACTGAAGCTTTCTTT. The chain has TRBV5-5 and TRBJ1-1; TRBD1 might be the D (6 bases). Germline loops: CDR1 SGHKS, CDR2 YYEKEE (reference sequence). V lost 5 bases to trimming and J lost 0 bases, with 14 bases between them. The CDR3 runs 15 residues.

V and J are TRBV9 and TRBJ1-2; 9 bases are shared with TRBD1. The CDR3 extends over 13 amino acids. Germline CDR1 is SGDLS and CDR2 is YYNGEE. Trimming at V came to 4 bases and at J to 8 bases, leaving 6 bases not matched to a gene. The CDR3 loop is CASSPTTGGGYTF. The CDR3 DNA follows: TGTGCCAGCAGCCCGACGACAGGGGGAGGCTACACCTTC.

This clonotype was seen repeatedly, ten times or more. The rearrangement uses TRBV5-1 and TRBJ1-2, with a tentative D call TRBD1 (5 bases). Germline V lookup: CDR1 SGHRS, CDR2 YFSETQ. There are 14 residues in the CDR3. V was shortened by 1 base and J by 4 bases, with 11 bases between the two germline ends. The CDR3 DNA is TGCGCCAGCAGCTTGAAGGGGAGCGGCTATGGCTACACCTTC. It yields the protein CASSLKGSGYGYTF.

This clonotype occurred a few times. The chain has TRBV6-5 and TRBJ1-5; D unclear. The CDR3 has 14 residues. Germline CDR1 and CDR2: MNHEY and SVGAGI. Trimming took 2 bases from V and 1 from J, leaving 6 bases between them. The CDR3 nucleotides are TGTGCCAGCAGTTACAGACGGAGCAATCAGCCCCAGCATTTT. Its translation is CASSYRRSNQPQHF.

This clonotype was recorded at least ten times. V is TRBV5-1 and J is TRBJ2-3; possible D gene TRBD2, 6 bases. The CDR3 is 15 residues long. The germline V gene has CDR1 SGHRS and CDR2 YFSETQ. V dropped 4 bases and J dropped 6 bases, with 18 bases sitting between them. DNA for the CDR3: TGCGCCAGCAGCCAGGACTATCCGGAGAGGGATACGCAGTATTTT. Its protein product is CASSQDYPERDTQYF.